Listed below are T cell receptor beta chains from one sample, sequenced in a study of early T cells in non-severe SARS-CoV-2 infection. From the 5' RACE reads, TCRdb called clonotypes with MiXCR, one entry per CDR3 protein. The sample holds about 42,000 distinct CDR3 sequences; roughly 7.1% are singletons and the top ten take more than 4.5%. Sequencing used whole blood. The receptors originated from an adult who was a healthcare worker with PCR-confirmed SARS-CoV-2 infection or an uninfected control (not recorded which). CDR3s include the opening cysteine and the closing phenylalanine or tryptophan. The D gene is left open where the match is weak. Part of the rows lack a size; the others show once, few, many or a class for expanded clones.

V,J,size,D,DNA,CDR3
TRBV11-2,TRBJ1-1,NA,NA,TGTGCCAGCAGCTACCGCACCGCAGGGACTGAAGCTTTCTTT,CASSYRTAGTEAFF
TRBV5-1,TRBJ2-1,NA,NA,TGCGCCAGCAGCTTGGGGGGGATGAATGAGCAGTTCTTC,CASSLGGMNEQFF
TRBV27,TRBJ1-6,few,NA,TGTGCCAGCAGTCTACAGGAGCCTAATTCACCCCTCCACTTT,CASSLQEPNSPLHF
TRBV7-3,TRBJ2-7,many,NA,TGTGCCAGCAGCCCGGAGGACGGGTCCTACGAGCAGTACTTC,CASSPEDGSYEQYF
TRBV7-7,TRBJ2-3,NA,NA,TGTGCTAGCAGCTTGTCAAGTTACAGGACAGATACGCAGTATTTT,CASSLSSYRTDTQYF
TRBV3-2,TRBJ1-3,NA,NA,TGTGCCAGCAGCCAGATGGGAGGAAACACCATATATTTT,CASSQMGGNTIYF
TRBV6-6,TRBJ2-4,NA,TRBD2,TGTGCCAGCAGTTACTCGGGGCTAGCGGTAGCCAAAAACATTCAGTACTTC,CASSYSGLAVAKNIQYF
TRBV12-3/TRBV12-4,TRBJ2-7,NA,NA,TGTGCCAGCAGTCCATCACGGGGTATGACCTACGAGCAGTACTTC,CASSPSRGMTYEQYF
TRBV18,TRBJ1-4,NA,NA,TGTGCCAGCTCACCACCGCTAGGTTCTAATGAAAAACTGTTTTTT,CASSPPLGSNEKLFF
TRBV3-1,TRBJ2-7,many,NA,TGTGCCAGCAGCCAGGAACGGGCTGTCTACGAGCAGTACTTC,CASSQERAVYEQYF
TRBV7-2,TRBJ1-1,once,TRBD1,TGTGCCAGCAGCTTACATCCGGCCAGGGGGAGACCGAACACTGAAGCTTTCTTT,CASSLHPARGRPNTEAFF
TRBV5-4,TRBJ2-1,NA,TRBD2,TGTGCCAGCTCACTAGCGGGGGGGCCCAATGAGCAGTTCTTC,CASSLAGGPNEQFF
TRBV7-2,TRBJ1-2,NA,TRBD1,TGTGCCAGCAGCTCTGACAGGGGGCCCTATGGCTACACCTTC,CASSSDRGPYGYTF
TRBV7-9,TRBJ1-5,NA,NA,TGTGCCAGCAGCTTCGGCAGGGATGATCAGCCCCAGCATTTT,CASSFGRDDQPQHF
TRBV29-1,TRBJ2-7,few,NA,TGCAGCGTTTCAAGGGGACGCGCCTACGAGCAGTACTTC,CSVSRGRAYEQYF
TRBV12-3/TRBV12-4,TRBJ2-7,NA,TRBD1,TGTGCCAGCAGTGAGACAGGGGGCATTTACGAGCAGTACTTC,CASSETGGIYEQYF
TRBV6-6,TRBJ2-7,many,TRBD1,TGTGCCAGCATCGACCCGGGACAGGGGGTTTACGAGCAGTACTTC,CASIDPGQGVYEQYF
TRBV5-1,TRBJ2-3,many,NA,TGCGCCAGCAGCTTGGAGGGGCGGCGGGCAGATACGCAGTATTTT,CASSLEGRRADTQYF
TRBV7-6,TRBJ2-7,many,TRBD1,TGTGCCAGCAGCTTGGCGGGACCGGGACAGGGGATCTACGAGCAGTACTTC,CASSLAGPGQGIYEQYF
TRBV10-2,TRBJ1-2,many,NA,TGCGCCAGCAGTGAGGCCCGAAACTATGGCTACACCTTC,CASSEARNYGYTF
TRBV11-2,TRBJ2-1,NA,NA,TGTGTCAGCAGCCACAATGAGCAGTTCTTC,CVSSHNEQFF
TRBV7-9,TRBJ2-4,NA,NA,TGTGCCAGCAGCCGCGCGCAGACCAAAAACATTCAGTACTTC,CASSRAQTKNIQYF
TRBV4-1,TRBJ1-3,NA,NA,TGCGCCAGCAGCCACGTCCCTGACAGGCCGTCTGGAAACACCATATATTTT,CASSHVPDRPSGNTIYF
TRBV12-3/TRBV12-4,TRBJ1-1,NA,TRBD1,TGTGCCAGCAGCCCTGGACAGGGACGTCGCAACACTGAAGCTTTCTTT,CASSPGQGRRNTEAFF
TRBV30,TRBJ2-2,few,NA,TGTGCCTGGAGACCGAGAAACTCCGGGGAGCTGTTTTTT,CAWRPRNSGELFF
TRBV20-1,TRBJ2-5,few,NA,TGCAGTGCCGGGGGACGGGTGTACCAAGAGACCCAGTACTTC,CSAGGRVYQETQYF
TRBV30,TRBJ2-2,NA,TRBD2,TGTGCCTCGTCTAGCGGGGGCCTAAACACCGGGGAGCTGTTTTTT,CASSSGGLNTGELFF
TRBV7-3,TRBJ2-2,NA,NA,TGTGCCAGCAGCTACGGACCCGCCCCTGGGGAGCTGTTTTTT,CASSYGPAPGELFF
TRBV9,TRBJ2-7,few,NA,TGTGCCAGCAACATCACGTACACCTCCTACGAGCAGTACTTC,CASNITYTSYEQYF
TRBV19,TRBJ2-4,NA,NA,TGTGCCAGTAGTATAGGACAGGCCAAAAACATTCAGTACTTC,CASSIGQAKNIQYF
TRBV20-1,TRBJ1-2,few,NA,TGCAGTGCCATCCCGAGGGAGACCTATGGCTACACCTTC,CSAIPRETYGYTF
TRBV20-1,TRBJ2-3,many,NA,TGCAGTGCTACAGATAGCCCTGATGATACGCAGTATTTT,CSATDSPDDTQYF
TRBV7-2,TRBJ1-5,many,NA,TGTGCCAGCAGCTTAAGGGGCCGGGATCAGCCCCAGCATTTT,CASSLRGRDQPQHF
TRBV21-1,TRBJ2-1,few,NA,TGTGCCAGCAGCAAGGGGTCAGGGCACTGCCTCAATGAGCAGTTCTTC,CASSKGSGHCLNEQFF
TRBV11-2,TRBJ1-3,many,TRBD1,TGTGCCAGCAGCCCCTCGGACAGGGTGGCTGGAAACACCATATATTTT,CASSPSDRVAGNTIYF
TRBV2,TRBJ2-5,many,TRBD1,TGTGCCAGCGAAGGGACAGGGACCCAAGAGACCCAGTACTTC,CASEGTGTQETQYF
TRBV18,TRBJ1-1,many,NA,TGTGCCAGCTCACCTATGAACACTGAAGCTTTCTTT,CASSPMNTEAFF
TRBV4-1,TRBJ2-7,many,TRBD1,TGCGCCAGCAGCCAACTTAATTTGGACAGGGCATACGAGCAGTACTTC,CASSQLNLDRAYEQYF
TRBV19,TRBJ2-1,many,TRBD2,TGTGCCAGTAGTATTGGGGGGACTACCTACAATGAGCAGTTCTTC,CASSIGGTTYNEQFF
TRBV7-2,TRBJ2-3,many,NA,TGTGCCAGCAGCTTGAGACTAGTTCAAATGGGTACGCAGTATTTT,CASSLRLVQMGTQYF
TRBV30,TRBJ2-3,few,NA,TGTGCCTGGAGTTCCCCTGGACTAACCGAAGTGGGGACGCAGTATTTT,CAWSSPGLTEVGTQYF
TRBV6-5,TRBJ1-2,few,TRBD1,TGTGCCAGCCAACCGACAGGGCACTCTGGCTACACCTTC,CASQPTGHSGYTF
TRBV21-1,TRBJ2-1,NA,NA,TGTGCCAGCAGCAAAAGGAACTACGGGACTAGCGGGGGCAATGAGCAGTTCTTC,CASSKRNYGTSGGNEQFF
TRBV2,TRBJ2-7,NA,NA,TGTGCCAGGGGCAGATCCTACGAGCAGTACTTC,CARGRSYEQYF
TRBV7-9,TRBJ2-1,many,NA,TGTGCCAGCAGCCTGACAGGGATGGGAGGGGAGCAGTTCTTC,CASSLTGMGGEQFF
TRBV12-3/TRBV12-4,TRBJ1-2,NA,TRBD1,TGTGCCAGCAGCCGGGACAGGGTTGGCTACACCTTC,CASSRDRVGYTF